These 2 T cell receptor beta chains were all obtained from the same sample, sequenced in a study of CD8 T cells in Susac syndrome. Reverse transcription used about 0.45 to 1 ug RNA and random hexamers. In TCRdb, the immunoSEQ multiplex PCR reads were re-called with MiXCR into one record per CDR3 protein. The sample contains about 200,000 distinct CDR3 sequences, roughly 94% of which appear only once. The sample consisted of CD4+ T cells from PBMCs. The receptors stem from a human donor in good health.

The chain recombines TRBV5-4 with TRBJ2-3; the match to TRBD1 covers 11 bases. Germline CDR1 reads SGHNT; CDR2 reads YYREEE (reference sequence). The CDR3 loop spans 16 amino acids. The V gene end was trimmed by 3 bases and the J gene end by 11 bases; junction bases not matched to a gene: 14. CDR3 coding DNA: TGTGCCAGCAGCTCCGGCCGTCGGGACAGGGGGATTAAGCAGTATTTT. It is translated as CASSSGRRDRGIKQYF.

The chain carries TRBV3-1 and TRBJ1-1; 10 bases align to TRBD1. Unmatched junction bases numbered 5, after V lost 3 bases and J lost 4 bases. CDR1 and CDR2 (germline): LGHDT, YNNKEL (reference sequence). The CDR3 loop spans 15 amino acids. Here the CDR3 reads CASSHPGQGTTEAFF. CDR3 in DNA: TGTGCCAGCAGCCACCCGGGACAGGGGACCACTGAAGCTTTCTTT.